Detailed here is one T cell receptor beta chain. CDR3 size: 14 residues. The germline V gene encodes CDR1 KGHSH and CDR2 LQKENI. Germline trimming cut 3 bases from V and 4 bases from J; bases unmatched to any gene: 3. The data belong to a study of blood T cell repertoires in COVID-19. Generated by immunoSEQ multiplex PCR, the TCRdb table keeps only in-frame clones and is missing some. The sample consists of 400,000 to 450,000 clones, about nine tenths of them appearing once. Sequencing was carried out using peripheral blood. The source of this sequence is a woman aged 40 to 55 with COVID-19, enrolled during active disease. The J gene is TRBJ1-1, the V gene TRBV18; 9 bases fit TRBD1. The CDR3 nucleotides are TGTGCCAGCTCACCCGTGACAGGGGGCACTGAAGCTTTCTTT. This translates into CASSPVTGGTEAFF.